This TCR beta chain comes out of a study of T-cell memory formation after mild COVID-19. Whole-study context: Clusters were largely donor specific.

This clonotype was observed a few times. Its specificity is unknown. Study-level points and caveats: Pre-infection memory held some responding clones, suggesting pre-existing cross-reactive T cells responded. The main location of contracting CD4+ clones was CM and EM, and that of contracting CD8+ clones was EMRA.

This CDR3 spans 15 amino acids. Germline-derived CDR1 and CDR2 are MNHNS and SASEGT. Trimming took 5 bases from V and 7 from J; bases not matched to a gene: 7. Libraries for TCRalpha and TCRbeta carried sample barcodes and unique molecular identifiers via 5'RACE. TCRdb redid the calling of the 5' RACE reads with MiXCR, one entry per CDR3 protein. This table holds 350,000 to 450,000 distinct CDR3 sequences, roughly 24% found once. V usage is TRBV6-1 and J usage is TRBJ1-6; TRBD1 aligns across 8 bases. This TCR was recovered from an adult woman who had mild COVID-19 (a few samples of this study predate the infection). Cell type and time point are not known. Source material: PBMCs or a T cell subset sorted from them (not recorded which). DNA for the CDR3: TGTGCCAGCAGTACCCGACAGGGGAGAAATTCACCCCTCCACTTT. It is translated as CASSTRQGRNSPLHF.